This T cell receptor beta chain derives from a study of T cells after yellow fever vaccination. Study context: For low cell numbers, libraries were made with SMART-Seq v4 Ultra Low Input.

Findings and limits, study-wide: The study re-detected most primary-vaccination clones after the booster (approximately 96% CD4, approximately 87% CD8). Any FACS-sorted repertoire could hold abundant clonotypes that contaminate it from the bulk population.

Concerning this clonotype: Antigen specificity is unknown.

It was through 5'RACE template switching that TCR cDNA was made, with a universal primer site and UMIs added. Each CDR3 protein is one row after TCRdb ran MiXCR on the 5' RACE reads. The data show 300,000 to 350,000 distinct CDR3 sequences, about 4% seen once. Germline V gene data show CDR1 as SGHNT and CDR2 as YYREEE (reference sequence). The CDR3 covers 15 residues. J gave up 1 base and V 3 bases, and 7 bases lay outside the gene matches. This chain connects TRBV5-4 to TRBJ2-7; TRBD2 matches at 7 bases. The input for sequencing was PBMCs, taken 5 days after the yellow fever booster vaccination. This sequence was found in a man aged 18 to 29 who received the YFV17D yellow fever vaccine. CDR3 amino acids: CASSSVGDYSYEQYF. Written as DNA, the CDR3 is TGTGCCAGCAGCTCGGTAGGGGACTATTCCTACGAGCAGTACTTC.